The entry below gives a single T cell receptor beta chain sequence along with its context. This entry is derived from a study of blood T cell repertoires in COVID-19. The wider study: Whether acute or convalescent, the COVID-19 samples came from the United States, Italy and Spain. The cDNA or gDNA used as material had been derived from T cells, B-cell-depleted T cells, or PBMCs.

Germline V gene data show CDR1 as SGHKS and CDR2 as YYEKEE (reference sequence). This CDR3 has 17 amino acids. The V gene end was trimmed by 3 bases and the J gene end by 0 bases; junction bases not matched to a gene: 6. In the source study's methods: Amplification with reference gene primers provided the estimates of nucleated cell counts. Libraries were prepared by immunoSEQ multiplex PCR; TCRdb keeps only in-frame clonotypes and omits some of them. V, J and clone size are taken as reported in that table, and D and trimming were inferred from the DNA itself. This table has approximately 200,000 clones, roughly four fifths appearing once.

Sequencing was carried out using peripheral blood. The TCR was taken from a human donor with acute or convalescent COVID-19. The donor label of this sample is uncertain. The chain recombines TRBV5-5 with TRBJ1-5; 10 positions match TRBD1. The CDR3 is CASSWGTGEYSNQPQHF. The CDR3, as DNA: TGTGCCAGCAGCTGGGGGACAGGGGAGTATAGCAATCAGCCCCAGCATTTT.